This is a list of T cell receptor beta chains from one sample in a study of regulatory T cells in long-lasting Graves disease. TCRdb ran MiXCR on the multiplex PCR reads and lists one entry per CDR3 protein. The table lists about 340,000 distinct CDR3 sequences, roughly 21% of them singletons. The starting material was peripheral blood mononuclear cells (PBMCs), obtained when the disease was refractory, from a patient treated with antithyroid drugs. The receptors come from a female donor with Graves disease. Both conserved end residues are part of each CDR3. D genes are given only for firm matches. Not every row has a clone size; where given, it reads once, few, many or a size class.

V	D	size	J	length	DNA	CDR3
TRBV28	TRBD2	.	TRBJ2-7	18	TGTGCCAGCAGCCGATTGGCTAGCGGAGGGAACACCTTCTACGAGCAGTACTTC	CASSRLASGGNTFYEQYF
TRBV11-3	TRBD1	many	TRBJ1-1	17	TGTGCCAGCAGCTTAGGACAGGGTACCTTATGGAACACTGAAGCTTTCTTT	CASSLGQGTLWNTEAFF
TRBV20-1	TRBD1	few	TRBJ1-5	15	TGCAGTGCTAGAGATGATCGTACAGGGGGACAGCCCCAGCATTTT	CSARDDRTGGQPQHF
TRBV2	.	many	TRBJ1-6	13	TGTGCCAGCAGTATTGGCGATAATTCACCCCTCCACTTT	CASSIGDNSPLHF
TRBV20-1	.	.	TRBJ2-5	11	TGCAGTGCTAGGCGTAGGGAGACCCAGTACTTC	CSARRRETQYF
TRBV2	TRBD1	many	TRBJ2-2	18	TGTGCCAGCAGTGAAGCGCTTGATGGGACAGGGTTCACCGGGGAGCTGTTTTTT	CASSEALDGTGFTGELFF
TRBV7-3	.	few	TRBJ2-7	15	TGTGCCAGCAGCTTAAGGCCGGGTCGCTCCTACGAGCAGTACTTC	CASSLRPGRSYEQYF
TRBV3-1	TRBD1	.	TRBJ2-2	16	TGTGCCAGCAGCCTAACCGGGACAGGACGGACCGGGGAGCTGTTTTTT	CASSLTGTGRTGELFF
TRBV9	TRBD2	few	TRBJ2-2	16	TGTGCCAGCAGCGGCGTGGGGGGGACGAACACCGGGGAGCTGTTTTTT	CASSGVGGTNTGELFF
TRBV5-1	TRBD1	few	TRBJ1-2	15	TGCGCCAGCAGACCAGGGACAGGGGGCAGTTATGGCTACACCTTC	CASRPGTGGSYGYTF
TRBV18	.	many	TRBJ1-1	12	TGTGCCAGCGAGGGGGGGAACACTGAAGCTTTCTTT	CASEGGNTEAFF
TRBV5-1	.	few	TRBJ2-2	14	TGCGCCAGCAGAAGAGGACTAAACACCGGGGAGCCGTTTTTT	CASRRGLNTGEPFF
TRBV20-1	.	few	TRBJ1-5	15	TGCAGTGCTAGAGATGTCAGGGGCCGCAATCAGCCCCAGCATTTT	CSARDVRGRNQPQHF
TRBV4-3	.	few	TRBJ1-5	13	TGCGCCAGCAGCCAAGGCAGTCATCAGCCCCAGCATTTT	CASSQGSHQPQHF
TRBV4-1	.	.	TRBJ1-2	13	TGCGCCAGCAGCCGGGAGGGGCTCTATGGCTACACCTTC	CASSREGLYGYTF
TRBV3-1	.	.	TRBJ1-5	15	TGTGCCAGCAGCCTCTCCTTGGGGAGCAATCAGCCCCAGCATTTT	CASSLSLGSNQPQHF
TRBV29-1	.	few	TRBJ1-1	14	TGCAGCGTTGAAGTGCGGGGGTGGAACACTGAAGCTTTCTTT	CSVEVRGWNTEAFF
TRBV12-3/TRBV12-4	TRBD2	.	TRBJ2-1	15	TGTGCCAGCAGCCTGGGACTAGCGGGGAACAATGAGCAGTTCTTC	CASSLGLAGNNEQFF
TRBV30	TRBD2	.	TRBJ2-7	14	TGTGCCTGGAGCCTGGCGGGGGGCCCCTACGAGCAGTACTTC	CAWSLAGGPYEQYF
TRBV28	.	many	TRBJ1-1	15	TGTGCCAGCAGTTCCCGCCGAGGGCTGAACACTGAAGCTTTCTTT	CASSSRRGLNTEAFF
TRBV5-4	.	.	TRBJ1-5	15	TGTGCCAGCACTCAACAACAGTGGGGCAATCAGCCCCAGCATTTT	CASTQQQWGNQPQHF
TRBV7-8	TRBD1	.	TRBJ2-7	16	TGTGCCAGCAGCTCCTCCCATGGGACAGGGGCCTACGAGCAGTACTTC	CASSSSHGTGAYEQYF
TRBV27	.	many	TRBJ1-6	12	TGTGCCAGCGCAGGGGTGGGGTCACCCCTCCACTTT	CASAGVGSPLHF
TRBV27	.	many	TRBJ1-2	15	TGTGCCAGCAGTTTCGCGGGGGTTGATGCCTATGGCTACACCTTC	CASSFAGVDAYGYTF
TRBV4-1	.	.	TRBJ2-4	16	TGCGCCAGCAGCCACCTGGGACGAATAGCCAAAAACATTCAGTACTTC	CASSHLGRIAKNIQYF
TRBV20-1	.	.	TRBJ2-7	13	TGCAGTGCTCCCGGAGCGCTTTCCTACGAGCAGTACTTC	CSAPGALSYEQYF
TRBV15	TRBD1	many	TRBJ2-7	14	TGTGCCACCAGCAGCGGGACAGGAGGGAGCGAGCAGTACTTC	CATSSGTGGSEQYF
TRBV7-2	TRBD1	.	TRBJ1-2	17	TGTGCCAGCAGCCGGCAAGGGAGGGGCAGGGGGCCCTATGGCTACACCTTC	CASSRQGRGRGPYGYTF
TRBV5-1	.	.	TRBJ2-7	13	TGCGCCAGCAGCTTGACAAGGTCCTACGAGCAGTACTTC	CASSLTRSYEQYF
TRBV7-2	.	many	TRBJ1-1	14	TGTGCCAGCAGCAGCAGGGTTCTGAACACTGAAGCTTTCTTT	CASSSRVLNTEAFF
TRBV7-6	.	few	TRBJ1-6	15	TGTGCCAGCAGCTCGATCAAGTCACCAAATTCACCCCTCCACTTT	CASSSIKSPNSPLHF
TRBV29-1	.	few	TRBJ2-7	13	TGCAGCGTGGCCGGGACGCAATCCTACGAGCAGTACTTC	CSVAGTQSYEQYF
TRBV7-8	.	few	TRBJ2-7	17	TGTGCCAGCAGCTTAGGGCAGTCAGCGGCGAGCTCCTACGAGCAGTACTTC	CASSLGQSAASSYEQYF
TRBV11-2	.	many	TRBJ1-5	13	TGTGCCAGCAGCTTAGCCAGCCATCAGCCCCAGCATTTT	CASSLASHQPQHF
TRBV12-5	TRBD1	many	TRBJ1-6	16	TGTGCTAGTGGTTTGGTACGGGGACAGCAGAATTCACCCCTCCACTTT	CASGLVRGQQNSPLHF
TRBV28	.	.	TRBJ2-3	15	TGTGCCAGCAGTTTAGGTTCTCTGACAGTAGATACGCAGTATTTT	CASSLGSLTVDTQYF
TRBV20-1	TRBD2	many	TRBJ2-5	15	TGCAGTGCTAGAGTCAGGACTAGCGGGCTGGAGACCCAGTACTTC	CSARVRTSGLETQYF
TRBV6-2/TRBV6-3	.	.	TRBJ1-1	15	TGTGCCGCGCGGCCAGAGCGGGAGATGAACACTGAAGCTTTCTTT	CAARPEREMNTEAFF
TRBV18	.	.	TRBJ2-2	15	TGTGCCAGCTCACCCCAATTGTACGGGACCGGGGAGCTGTTTTTT	CASSPQLYGTGELFF
TRBV11-3	.	.	TRBJ2-2	17	TGTGCCAGCAGCCCCCCCCTGGGACTCCTAAGCACCGGGGGGCTGTTTTTT	CASSPPLGLLSTGGLFF
TRBV20-1	.	.	TRBJ2-7	13	TGCAGTGCTAGATCTGGTGGCTCCTACGAGCAGTACTTC	CSARSGGSYEQYF
TRBV6-1	.	few	TRBJ1-5	16	TGTGCCAGCAGTGAAGAAAAATATAGTAGCAATCAGCCCCAGCATTTT	CASSEEKYSSNQPQHF
TRBV7-9	TRBD1	.	TRBJ1-6	20	TGTGCCAGCAGCCCAAACAGGGGCTTTGGTTCGAGCTCCTATAATTCACCCCTCCACTTT	CASSPNRGFGSSSYNSPLHF
TRBV28	TRBD1	few	TRBJ2-3	18	TGTGCCAGCAGTTTAAAACGTGGGGGGGACAGGGGGACAGATACGCAGTATTTT	CASSLKRGGDRGTDTQYF
TRBV5-4	.	few	TRBJ1-5	13	TGTGCCAGCAGCTTGAGGCCGAATCAGCCCCAGCATTTT	CASSLRPNQPQHF
TRBV20-1	TRBD2	.	TRBJ2-7	16	TGCAGTGCTAGATTCCCCGGGACTAGCGGGAACTACGAGCAGTACTTC	CSARFPGTSGNYEQYF